A selection of T cell receptor beta chains follows, all from one sample in a study of shared clonotypes between healthy human individuals. The protocol was immunoSEQ multiplex PCR, while the TCRdb copy is restricted to in-frame clones and leaves out a portion. The table lists about 1.5 million clones, 95% to 99% of them singletons. Material for sequencing was naive CD4+ T cells sorted from blood. These TCRs come from a man in his thirties or forties in good health. The CDR3 runs from the conserved cysteine through the conserved F or W. Each record gives: V gene, clone size, D gene, J gene, CDR3 DNA, CDR3 protein. D genes are given only for firm matches. For some rows the clone size is stated as once, few or many, or as a class when expanded; others skip it.

v_call: TRBV10-2; clone_size: NA; d_call: NA; j_call: TRBJ1-5; cdr3_nt: TGCGCCAGCAGTGAGTCCGGAGGGTCCAATCAGCCCCAGCATTTT; cdr3_aa: CASSESGGSNQPQHF
v_call: TRBV6-5; clone_size: NA; d_call: NA; j_call: TRBJ1-1; cdr3_nt: TGTGCCAGCAGTTACGCCGACAGGCCTGAAGCTTTCTTT; cdr3_aa: CASSYADRPEAFF
v_call: TRBV5-1; clone_size: NA; d_call: NA; j_call: TRBJ2-5; cdr3_nt: TGCGCCAGCAGCTTGAAGGGGGGTTTGGGTGAGACCCAGTACTTC; cdr3_aa: CASSLKGGLGETQYF
v_call: TRBV19; clone_size: NA; d_call: TRBD2; j_call: TRBJ2-1; cdr3_nt: TGTGCCAGTGAGACTAGCGGGAGTATGGATGAGCAGTTCTTC; cdr3_aa: CASETSGSMDEQFF
v_call: TRBV5-4; clone_size: once; d_call: NA; j_call: TRBJ2-4; cdr3_nt: TGTGCCAGCAGCTTGGTAGGCAGAAACATTCAGTACTTC; cdr3_aa: CASSLVGRNIQYF
v_call: TRBV19; clone_size: NA; d_call: TRBD1; j_call: TRBJ1-5; cdr3_nt: TGTGCCAGTAGTCGAACAGGGGGCGGCCGTCAGCCCCAGCATTTT; cdr3_aa: CASSRTGGGRQPQHF
v_call: TRBV28; clone_size: NA; d_call: NA; j_call: TRBJ2-1; cdr3_nt: TGTGCCAGCAGTTTATTAGGATCTGAGCAGTTCTTC; cdr3_aa: CASSLLGSEQFF
v_call: TRBV5-4; clone_size: NA; d_call: NA; j_call: TRBJ2-3; cdr3_nt: TGTGCCAGCAGCTTTACGGGAGTTATTGATACGCAGTATTTT; cdr3_aa: CASSFTGVIDTQYF
v_call: TRBV19; clone_size: NA; d_call: NA; j_call: TRBJ2-7; cdr3_nt: TGTGCCAGTAGTATATTGACAGTCTCGAGCCCCTACGAGCAGTACTTC; cdr3_aa: CASSILTVSSPYEQYF
v_call: TRBV9; clone_size: NA; d_call: NA; j_call: TRBJ2-3; cdr3_nt: TGTGCCAGCAGCGTAGGATGGACCCTCACAGATACGCAGTATTTT; cdr3_aa: CASSVGWTLTDTQYF
v_call: TRBV14; clone_size: NA; d_call: TRBD2; j_call: TRBJ2-1; cdr3_nt: TGTGCCAGCAGCCGCGGACTAGCCCACAATGAGCAGTTCTTC; cdr3_aa: CASSRGLAHNEQFF
v_call: TRBV6-5; clone_size: NA; d_call: NA; j_call: TRBJ1-5; cdr3_nt: TGTGCCAGCAGTTACTTCAGGGGCAATCAGCCCCAGCATTTT; cdr3_aa: CASSYFRGNQPQHF
v_call: TRBV29-1; clone_size: NA; d_call: NA; j_call: TRBJ1-1; cdr3_nt: TGCAGCGTTCTCAGATCGCTTGAAGCTTTCTTT; cdr3_aa: CSVLRSLEAFF
v_call: TRBV9; clone_size: once; d_call: TRBD1; j_call: TRBJ2-5; cdr3_nt: TGTGCCAGCAGCTCGACAGGGCAGACCCAGTACTTC; cdr3_aa: CASSSTGQTQYF
v_call: TRBV6-5; clone_size: NA; d_call: NA; j_call: TRBJ1-5; cdr3_nt: TGTGCCAGCAGTTACGATAGCAATCAGCCCCAGCATTTT; cdr3_aa: CASSYDSNQPQHF
v_call: TRBV5-6; clone_size: NA; d_call: NA; j_call: TRBJ1-2; cdr3_nt: TGTGCCAGCAGCTTGGGACTGGGGAGCGCGGCCTACGGCTACACCTTC; cdr3_aa: CASSLGLGSAAYGYTF
v_call: TRBV19; clone_size: NA; d_call: NA; j_call: TRBJ1-5; cdr3_nt: TGTGCCAGTAGTCAACAGGAGAATAGCAATCAGCCCCAGCATTTT; cdr3_aa: CASSQQENSNQPQHF